This T cell receptor beta chain emerged from a study of Ad26.COV2.S vaccination and SARS-CoV-2 variants. Overall study context: The donor belonged to the COV1001 Ad26.COV2.S trial arm. Whole-study results and caveats: Whether participants received vaccine or placebo, their non-spike TCR breadth was similar.

Repertoires were generated with immunoSEQ multiplex PCR, while TCRdb's copy carries only in-frame clones and drops some. The sample includes around 350,000 clones, approximately 84% seen only once; the top ten take roughly 3.1%. As to treatment: about 20 received Ad26.COV2.S at low or high dose, single or two shots; 5 received placebo; per-sample allocation not given. Samples were taken on day 63 after the first vaccine or placebo injection. Adults aged 18-55 years in Boston included the donor. This clone was observed once. What it binds is unknown. The CDR3 contains 12 residues. From germline, CDR1 is SGHVS and CDR2 FQNEAQ. V lost 5 bases to trimming and J lost 7 bases, with 10 bases between them.

The sequencing here drew on peripheral blood, taken in a trial of Ad26.COV2.S vaccine versus placebo. This receptor was obtained from a person between 18 and 65 years old who received the Ad26.COV2.S COVID-19 vaccine or a placebo. This chain uses TRBV7-8 with TRBJ2-3; no clear D. The CDR3 region is CASSPALNTQYF. In DNA form, the CDR3 reads TGTGCCAGCAGCCCCGCCTTAAATACGCAGTATTTT.